The following is a T cell receptor beta chain sequence with its context. The data stem from a study of blood T cells in healthy people across ages. The second PCR ran about 6 to 12 cycles with a sample-barcoded 5' primer and J-beta primers. TCRdb fed the 5' RACE reads into MiXCR, producing one record per CDR3 protein. The sample has around 1,000,000 distinct CDR3 sequences, about 23% seen once. CDR3 size: 14 residues. CDR1 is SGHTA and CDR2 is FQGTGA in the germline V gene. These sequences were also reported in another study, on T cells of mothers and their children.

The chain combines TRBV7-3 with TRBJ2-3; D is ambiguous. The DNA end lines up better with TRBJ1-5; the J call may be wrong. The sequencing input was blood. This TCR came from a girl aged 2-9 years in good health. CDR3 sequence (DNA): TGTGCCAGCAGCCCCTCAATGGGGATAGATACGCAGCATTTT. Translating gives CASSPSMGIDTQHF.